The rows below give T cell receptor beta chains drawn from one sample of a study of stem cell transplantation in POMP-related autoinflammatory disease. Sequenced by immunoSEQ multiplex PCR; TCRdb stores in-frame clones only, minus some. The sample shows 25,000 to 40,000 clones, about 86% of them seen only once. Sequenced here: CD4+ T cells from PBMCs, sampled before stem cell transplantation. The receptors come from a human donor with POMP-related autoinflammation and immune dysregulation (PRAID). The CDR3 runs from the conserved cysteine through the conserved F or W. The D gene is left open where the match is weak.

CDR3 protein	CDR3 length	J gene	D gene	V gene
CASRVAGEEKLFF	13	TRBJ1-4	-	TRBV6-1
CASSPEFLGEKLFF	14	TRBJ1-4	-	TRBV27
CASSSSPTDTQYF	13	TRBJ2-3	-	TRBV7-8
CASSLPATGLSTDTQYF	17	TRBJ2-3	-	TRBV28
CASSSGHSIYGYTF	14	TRBJ1-2	-	TRBV6-5
CASSQEGARYGNTIYF	16	TRBJ1-3	-	TRBV4-1
CASSRRDTQETQYF	14	TRBJ2-5	-	TRBV4-1
CASSLAGSTGELFF	14	TRBJ2-2	-	TRBV5-1
CASSQPLDVSFGAFF	15	TRBJ1-1	-	TRBV7-9
CASSIQGGVKNIQYF	15	TRBJ2-4	TRBD1	TRBV6-1
CASSWVDTQYF	11	TRBJ2-3	-	TRBV28
CASSVGINQPQHF	13	TRBJ1-5	-	TRBV9
CSVLKGGNEQFF	12	TRBJ2-1	-	TRBV29-1
CASSLADSGNQPQHF	15	TRBJ1-5	-	TRBV7-9
CASSPRQGARQETQYF	16	TRBJ2-5	TRBD1	TRBV18
CASSQETDTQYF	12	TRBJ2-3	-	TRBV4-2
CASSTGLADTQYF	13	TRBJ2-3	TRBD2	TRBV18
CASRGTSGSAYEQYF	15	TRBJ2-7	TRBD2	TRBV2
CASSLSTGVADTQYF	15	TRBJ2-3	TRBD1	TRBV7-3
CASSPGLAQETQYF	14	TRBJ2-5	TRBD2	TRBV5-4
CASSLGTLNTGELFF	15	TRBJ2-2	-	TRBV5-5
CASSLSETQYF	11	TRBJ2-5	-	TRBV5-1
CASSYSGGIEAFF	13	TRBJ1-1	-	TRBV6-5
CASSDYEQYF	10	TRBJ2-7	-	TRBV5-1
CAIGVWANVLTF	12	TRBJ2-6	-	TRBV10-3
CASSDPGELGQGRIRGSTEAFF	22	TRBJ1-1	TRBD1	TRBV2
CARSDGGVSGNTIYF	15	TRBJ1-3	-	TRBV5-3
CASSLRITQWGIDYGYTF	18	TRBJ1-2	-	TRBV9
CASSAPTDRDSGNTIYF	17	TRBJ1-3	TRBD1	TRBV5-1
CASSLGQGANEQFF	14	TRBJ2-1	TRBD1	TRBV5-1
CASSQEGGHSMETQYF	16	TRBJ2-5	-	TRBV2
CASSPSGAGELFF	13	TRBJ2-2	-	TRBV7-3
CASSPIAGVYNEQFF	15	TRBJ2-1	TRBD2	TRBV28
CASSGRGFGYTF	12	TRBJ1-2	-	TRBV11-1
CASSRSSGEVNEQFF	15	TRBJ2-1	TRBD2	TRBV18
CASSPEGDSGDQYF	14	TRBJ2-5	-	TRBV5-1
CASSLQGGNQPQHF	14	TRBJ1-5	-	TRBV5-1
CASSLAGGLADTQYF	15	TRBJ2-3	TRBD2	TRBV5-1
CASSLEAANQPQHF	14	TRBJ1-5	-	TRBV7-2
CASSLYPLVTGSQAPVTDTQYF	22	TRBJ2-3	-	TRBV28
CASSYSREGNEQFF	14	TRBJ2-1	TRBD2	TRBV6-5
CASSLGRGGRATDTQYF	17	TRBJ2-3	TRBD2	TRBV5-5
CASSQVGTGDYEQYF	15	TRBJ2-7	TRBD1	TRBV11-2
CASSLMGNTGELFF	14	TRBJ2-2	-	TRBV7-3
CASSARQFHMNTEAFF	16	TRBJ1-1	-	TRBV2
CASSLWTGNANEKLFF	16	TRBJ1-4	TRBD1	TRBV28
CASSQGWSGNEKLFF	15	TRBJ1-4	-	TRBV5-6
CASRPTGGSISPLHF	15	TRBJ1-6	-	TRBV6-6
CASSQPWGANTGELFF	16	TRBJ2-2	-	TRBV4-1
CASSLVTYTEAFF	13	TRBJ1-1	-	TRBV11-2
CASSLRREEETQYF	14	TRBJ2-5	TRBD2	TRBV7-2
CASAPWRGDGPGTDTQYF	18	TRBJ2-3	-	TRBV25-1